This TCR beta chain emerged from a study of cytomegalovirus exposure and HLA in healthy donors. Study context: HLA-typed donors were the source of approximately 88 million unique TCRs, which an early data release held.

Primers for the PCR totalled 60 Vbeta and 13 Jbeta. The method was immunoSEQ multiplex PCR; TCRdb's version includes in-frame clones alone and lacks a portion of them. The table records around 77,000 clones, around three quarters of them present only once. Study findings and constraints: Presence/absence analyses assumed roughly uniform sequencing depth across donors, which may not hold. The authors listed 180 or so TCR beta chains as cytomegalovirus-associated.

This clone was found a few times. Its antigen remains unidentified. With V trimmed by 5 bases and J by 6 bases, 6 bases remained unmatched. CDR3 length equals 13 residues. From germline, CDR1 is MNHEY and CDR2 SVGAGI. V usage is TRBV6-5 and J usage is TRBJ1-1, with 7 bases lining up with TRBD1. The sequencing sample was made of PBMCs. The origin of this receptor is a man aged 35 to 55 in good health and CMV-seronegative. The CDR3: CASSQGTVSEAFF. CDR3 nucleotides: TGTGCCAGCAGTCAGGGGACAGTTTCTGAAGCTTTCTTT.